This record concerns one T cell receptor beta chain sequence. In its sample, this clonotype was seen once. It lacks a known antigen. Base qualities are not provided; no much larger clone lies one nucleotide away. One read amounts to weak evidence. This specimen comes from a study of T-cell reconstitution after alpha-beta-depleted transplantation in children (dated by TCRdb to about 2016). Study-level background: Using TCR repertoire profiling, the study quantitatively followed how T-cell immune reconstitution unfolded in children after TCRalphabeta/CD19-depleted allogeneic hematopoietic cell transplantation. The paper as a whole reports these results and caveats: In some patients, the high TCRbeta diversity seen at day 60 was put down to recipient T cells and intrathymic progenitors that had survived conditioning. The apparently early recovery of alphabetaT-cell counts about two months after transplant reportedly depended on only several hundred rapidly expanded clones that came from non-depleted graft cells. Over the following months the frequencies of hyperexpanded clones went down, and after one year T-cell counts and TCRbeta diversity were mostly credited to newly produced T cells.

CDR1 and CDR2 are read off the germline V gene as LGHNA and YSLEER. Cut back by 1 base and 7 bases, the V and J ends lie 14 bases apart. There are 16 amino acids in the CDR3, from cysteine to phenylalanine inclusive. The read is trimmed to its CDR3 DNA, 48 bases read in frame from base 1. Reading the label with the study, this specimen's treatment or condition is: allogeneic hematopoietic cell transplantation with graft depleted of TCRalphabeta T cells and CD19 B cells. The children who served as transplant recipients had been given grafts of TCRalphabeta/CD19-depleted allogeneic hematopoietic cells. Library preparation was by PCR. The reads were generated on an Illumina HiSeq 2500. Molecular barcoding was employed in the preparation of TCR libraries, with unique molecular identifiers being used to normalize TCRbeta repertoire quantification. TCRdb handled the public reads itself, with Q25 trimming in fastp and clone calling in MiXCR, and kept productive beta chains. Every entry covers one CDR3 protein and lists the most common genes and DNA from its rows. Present in this sample are some 550,000 distinct CDR3 sequences, under 25% of which were seen just once. The ten largest clonotypes hold 11% to 15% of the sample.

The sample consisted of PBMCs, mostly from graft donor cells, taken 360 days after TCRalphabeta/CD19-depleted stem cell transplant. This sequence originates from a boy under three years old who had a stem cell transplant for acute myeloid leukemia, so the T cells may come from the graft donor. This sequence uses TRBV4-3 and TRBJ1-6; TRBD1 might be the D gene, on 6 matching bases. The CDR3 region: CASSQATGGGNSPLHF. The sequenced DNA is TGCGCCAGCAGCCAAGCTACGGGAGGGGGGAATTCACCCCTCCACTTT.